This TCR beta chain was profiled in a study of cytomegalovirus exposure and HLA in healthy donors. Background on the study: From HLA-typed donors, an early data release held about 85 million unique TCRs. General study points: As a later analysis revealed, most CMV-associated TCR beta chains appeared HLA-restricted.

With respect to this clone: Its target is unknown.

It was with 60 Vbeta and 13 Jbeta primers that the PCR ran. Profiled with immunoSEQ multiplex PCR; TCRdb holds only in-frame clones, not every one. Of around 150,000 clones in the sample, about four fifths are singletons; the top ten hold 4% to 5%. When sampled, the donors appeared nominally healthy, though they likely had unrecorded immune exposures. The CDR3 length is 18 residues. Germline trimming cut 3 bases from V and 6 bases from J; bases unmatched to any gene: 17. CDR1 is SEHNR and CDR2 is FQNEAQ in the germline V gene (reference sequence). Sequenced material: PBMCs. The chain uses TRBV7-9 and TRBJ2-3, with 8 bases that match TRBD2. The clonotype comes from a man in his thirties or forties in good health and CMV-seronegative. CDR3 bases: TGTGCCAGCAGCTTCGGCTCCGCGGCGGGGGGCGGCGGGGATACGCAGTATTTT. Protein sequence: CASSFGSAAGGGGDTQYF.